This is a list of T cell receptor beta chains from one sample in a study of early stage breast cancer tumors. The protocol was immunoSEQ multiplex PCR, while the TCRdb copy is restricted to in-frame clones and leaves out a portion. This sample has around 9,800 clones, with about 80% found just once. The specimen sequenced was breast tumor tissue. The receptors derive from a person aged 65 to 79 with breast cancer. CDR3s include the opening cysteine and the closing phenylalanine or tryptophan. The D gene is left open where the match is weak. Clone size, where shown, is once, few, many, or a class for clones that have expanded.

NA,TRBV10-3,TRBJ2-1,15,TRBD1,TGTGCCATCAGTGGGGCGACAGGGGGCTGGTTTGGGCAGTTCTTC,CAISGATGGWFGQFF
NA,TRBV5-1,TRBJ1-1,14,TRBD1,TGCGCCAGCAGCCTGAGACAGGGAAGGACTGAAGCTTTCTTT,CASSLRQGRTEAFF
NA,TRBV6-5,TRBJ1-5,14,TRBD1,TGTGCCAGCAGGCGTGACAGGGGCAATCAGCCCCAGCATTTT,CASRRDRGNQPQHF
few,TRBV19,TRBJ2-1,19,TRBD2,TGTGCCAGTAGTACCCACGGACTAGCGGGAATGGTTCCAGGCAATGAGCAGTTCTTC,CASSTHGLAGMVPGNEQFF
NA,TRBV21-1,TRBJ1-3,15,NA,TGTGCCAGCACCCCGGGGGGGGAAGGCGGAAACACCATATATTTT,CASTPGGEGGNTIYF
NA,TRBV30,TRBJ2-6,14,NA,TGTGCCTGGAGTCCCACGGCTGGGGCCAACGTCCTGACTTTC,CAWSPTAGANVLTF
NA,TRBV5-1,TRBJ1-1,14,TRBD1,TGCGCCAGCAGCTTACAGGGGGCGAACACTGAAGCTTTCTTT,CASSLQGANTEAFF
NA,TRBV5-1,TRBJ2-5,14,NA,TGCGCCAGCAGCCTCTTCTCGTCCAGGGAGACCCAGTACTTC,CASSLFSSRETQYF
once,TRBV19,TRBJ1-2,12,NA,TGTGCCAGTAATAACGGTTACTATGGCTACACCTTC,CASNNGYYGYTF
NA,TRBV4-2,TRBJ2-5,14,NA,TGTGCCACCCCGGGGGACTGGGGGCAAGAGACCCAGTACTTC,CATPGDWGQETQYF
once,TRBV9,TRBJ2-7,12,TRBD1,TGTGCCAGCAGCTCCGACAGGGACGAGCAGTACTTC,CASSSDRDEQYF
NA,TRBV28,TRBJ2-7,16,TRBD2,TGTGCCAGCAGCCCCGGGGGGCGGGAGGGCCTTGGTGAGCAGTACTTC,CASSPGGREGLGEQYF
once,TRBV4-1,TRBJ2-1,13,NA,TGCGCCAGCAGCCAAGCCGGACTCGACCAGCAGTTCTTC,CASSQAGLDQQFF
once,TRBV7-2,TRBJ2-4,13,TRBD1,TGTGCCAGCAGCCGACAGGGTGGAAACATTCAGTACTTC,CASSRQGGNIQYF
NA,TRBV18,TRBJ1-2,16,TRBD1,TGTGCCAGCTCACAATGGGAGACAGGGTCGAACTATGGCTACACCTTC,CASSQWETGSNYGYTF
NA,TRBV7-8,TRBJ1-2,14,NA,TGTGCCAGCAGCTTAGTTGCAGGGAACTATGGCTACACCTTC,CASSLVAGNYGYTF
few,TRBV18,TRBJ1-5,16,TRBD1,TGTGCCAGCTCACTGACAGGGGGCGCAGGCAATCAGCCCCAGCATTTT,CASSLTGGAGNQPQHF
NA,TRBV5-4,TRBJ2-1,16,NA,TGTGCCAGCAGCCCGGGTGGGGGGAGCTCCTACAATGAGCAGTTCTTC,CASSPGGGSSYNEQFF
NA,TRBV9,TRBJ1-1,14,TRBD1,TGTGCCAGCAGCGGGGGACAGGGTAACACTGAAGCTTTCTTT,CASSGGQGNTEAFF
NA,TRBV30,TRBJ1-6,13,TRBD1,TGTGCCTGGGGGGACAGGGTCCGTTCACCCCTCCACTTT,CAWGDRVRSPLHF
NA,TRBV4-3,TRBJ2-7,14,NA,TGCGCCAGCAGCCAAGAGGGCGGGTTCTACGAGCAGTACTTC,CASSQEGGFYEQYF
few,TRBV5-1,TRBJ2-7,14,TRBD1,TGCGCCAGCAGCATAGGACAGGGAACCTACGAGCAGTACTTC,CASSIGQGTYEQYF
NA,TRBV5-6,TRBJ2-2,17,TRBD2,TGTGCCAGCAGCTTGGGACTAGCGGGGGCCCTTCGCGGGGAGCTGTTTTTT,CASSLGLAGALRGELFF
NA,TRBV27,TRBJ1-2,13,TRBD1,TGTGCCAGCAGTTTATGGCAGGGGGAAGGCTACACCTTC,CASSLWQGEGYTF
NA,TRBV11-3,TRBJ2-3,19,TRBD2,TGTGCCAGCAGCTTAGATCCAGCGGGGGGATACTCTAGCACAGATACGCAGTATTTT,CASSLDPAGGYSSTDTQYF
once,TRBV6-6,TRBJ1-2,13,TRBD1,TGTGCCAGCAGTTACTCCGGGACAGGGGGCTACACCTTC,CASSYSGTGGYTF
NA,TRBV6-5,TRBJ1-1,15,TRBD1,TGTGCCAGCAGTCCCGGGGACAGGGGGGGCACTGAAGCTTTCTTT,CASSPGDRGGTEAFF
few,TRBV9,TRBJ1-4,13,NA,TGTGCCAGCAGCGTCCGGACAAACGAAAAACTGTTTTTT,CASSVRTNEKLFF
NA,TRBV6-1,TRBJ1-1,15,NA,TGTGCCAGCAGTGGGGCCTGGACAGCGAACACTGAAGCTTTCTTT,CASSGAWTANTEAFF
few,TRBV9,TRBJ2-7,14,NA,TGTGCCAGCAGCGGTCAGAGCGGGTCCTACGAGCAGTACTTC,CASSGQSGSYEQYF
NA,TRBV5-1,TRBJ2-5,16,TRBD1,TGCGCCAGCAGCTTGGTAGGGACAGACAAACAAGAGACCCAGTACTTC,CASSLVGTDKQETQYF
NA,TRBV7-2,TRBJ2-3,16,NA,TGTGCCAGCAGCTTTACGGTGCGGAGTAGCACAGATACGCAGTATTTT,CASSFTVRSSTDTQYF
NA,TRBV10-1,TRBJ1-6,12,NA,TGCGCCAGCAGTGAAACAGGTCAACCCCTCCACTTT,CASSETGQPLHF
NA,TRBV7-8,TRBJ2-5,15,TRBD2,TGTGCCAGCAGCTTGCGGGGGGTCGCCCAAGAGACCCAGTACTTC,CASSLRGVAQETQYF
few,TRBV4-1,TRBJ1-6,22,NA,TGCGCCAGCAGCCAAGACTACGTGGCAGGCTCGATGATTAGCTCCTATAATTCACCCCTCCACTTT,CASSQDYVAGSMISSYNSPLHF
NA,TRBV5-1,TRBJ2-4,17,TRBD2,TGCGCCAGCACAAAGGGTGGAAGCGGCCGCGGGAGAAACATTCAGTACTTC,CASTKGGSGRGRNIQYF
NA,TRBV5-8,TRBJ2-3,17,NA,TGTGCCAGCAGCGACCCCCTCGAAATGGGAGCCACAGATACGCAGTATTTT,CASSDPLEMGATDTQYF
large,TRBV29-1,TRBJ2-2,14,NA,TGCAACCAGTTAAGCGGAGAAGACACCGGGGAGCTGTTTTTT,CNQLSGEDTGELFF
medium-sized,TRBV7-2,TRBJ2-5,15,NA,TGTGCCAGCAGTCAACAGGGCGGAGGCCAAGAGACCCAGTACTTC,CASSQQGGGQETQYF
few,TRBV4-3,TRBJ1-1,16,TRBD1,TGCGCCAGCAGCCAAGATACGGCAGGGGGCAACACTGAAGCTTTCTTT,CASSQDTAGGNTEAFF
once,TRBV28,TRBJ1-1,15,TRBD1,TGTGCCAGCAGTTTATTTGGGGACAGGGGGGTTGAAGCTTTCTTT,CASSLFGDRGVEAFF
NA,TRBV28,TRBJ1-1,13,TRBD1,TGTGCCAGCAGGGGGACAGGGTTACTGTTAGCTTTCTTT,CASRGTGLLLAFF
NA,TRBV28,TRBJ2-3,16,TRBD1,TGTGCCAGCACTCCCCCACAGGGGGCCGGGACAGATACGCAGTATTTT,CASTPPQGAGTDTQYF
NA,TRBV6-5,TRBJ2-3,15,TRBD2,TGTGCCAGCAGTCTCTGGGCGGGGGGGTCGGATACGCAGTATTTT,CASSLWAGGSDTQYF
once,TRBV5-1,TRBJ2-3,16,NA,TGCGCCAGCAGCTTGAATCGCGCATCTAGCACAGATACGCAGTATTTT,CASSLNRASSTDTQYF